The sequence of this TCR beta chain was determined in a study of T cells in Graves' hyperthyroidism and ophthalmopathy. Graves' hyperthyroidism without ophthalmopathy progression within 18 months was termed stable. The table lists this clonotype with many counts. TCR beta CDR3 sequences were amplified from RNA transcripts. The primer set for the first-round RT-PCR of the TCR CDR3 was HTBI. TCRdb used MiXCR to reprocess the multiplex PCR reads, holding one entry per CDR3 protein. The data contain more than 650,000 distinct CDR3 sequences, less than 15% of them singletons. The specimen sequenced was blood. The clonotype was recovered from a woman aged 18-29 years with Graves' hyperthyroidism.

The CDR3 region is CASSSAGAGNYGYTF. CDR3 nucleotides: TGTGCCAGCAGTTCTGCCGGGGCAGGAAACTATGGCTACACCTTC. The chain carries TRBV27 and TRBJ1-2; TRBD1 might be the D (5 bases). There are 15 residues in the CDR3. Germline V gene data show CDR1 as MNHEY and CDR2 as SMNVEV (reference sequence). V was cut by 4 bases and J by 2 bases, with 14 bases left in between.